Below are 18 T cell receptor beta chains sequenced from a single sample in a study of cytomegalovirus exposure and HLA in healthy donors. 60 Vbeta and 13 Jbeta primers were used in PCR. Clones were read by immunoSEQ multiplex PCR, and TCRdb kept only the in-frame ones, dropping some. The data show 95,000 or so clones, 75% to 85% seen once. The material sequenced was PBMCs. The origin of the receptors is a woman between 40 and 55 years old in good health and CMV-seronegative.

This chain joins TRBV5-1 and TRBJ1-3; TRBD1 matches at 12 bases. CDR3 length: 16 amino acids. Trimming cost V 5 bases and J 3 bases; bases outside gene matches: 6. Per germline, CDR1 SGHRS and CDR2 YFSETQ. DNA for the CDR3: TGCGCCAGCAGAACCGGGACAGGGGGCGTTGGAAACACCATATATTTT. Its translation: CASRTGTGGVGNTIYF.

This chain uses TRBV9 with TRBJ1-3; D perhaps matches TRBD1 (5 bases). This CDR3 has 14 residues. V dropped 0 bases and J dropped 9 bases, with 13 bases sitting between them. The V gene's germline CDR1 is SGDLS and CDR2 YYNGEE. CDR3 coding DNA: TGTGCCAGCAGCGTAGCTGGACTCGGGGGCACCATATATTTT. This encodes CASSVAGLGGTIYF.

The J gene is TRBJ1-2, the V gene TRBV7-9; 8 bases line up with TRBD1. The ends lost 1 base at V and 7 bases at J; junction bases unmatched: 8. This CDR3 spans 15 amino acids. Germline CDR1 and CDR2: SEHNR and FQNEAQ (reference sequence). The CDR3 DNA is TGTGCCAGCAGCTTAGTGGGACAGGACTTTGGTGGCTACACCTTC. Encoded protein: CASSLVGQDFGGYTF.

This chain links TRBV4-2 with TRBJ2-3; 14 nucleotides agree with TRBD2. The CDR3 is 16 amino acids. V lost 4 bases, J lost 5 bases, and 5 bases stayed unmatched. Germline CDR1 LGHNA, CDR2 YNFKEQ. The chain's CDR3 is CASSPGLAGGGDTQYF. The CDR3 coding sequence is TGTGCCAGCAGCCCCGGACTAGCGGGGGGTGGAGATACGCAGTATTTT.

The chain uses TRBV14 and TRBJ2-7; tentative D call: TRBD1 (5 bases). The V end was cut by 7 bases, the J end by 10 bases, with 20 bases between. The germline V gene has CDR1 SGHDN and CDR2 FVKESK. This CDR3 has 13 amino acids. In DNA, the CDR3 is TGTGCCAGCAATCTTGGGGCCCGGTCCCCACAGTACTTC. Translating gives CASNLGARSPQYF.

The rearrangement uses TRBV7-9 and TRBJ2-1, with 9 bases matching TRBD2. Germline V CDR1 and CDR2: SEHNR, FQNEAQ (reference sequence). The CDR3 totals 15 residues. V lost 3 bases to trimming and J lost 2 bases; unmatched junction nucleotides: 2. CDR3 region: CASSFGGGAYNEQFF. The DNA of the CDR3 is TGTGCCAGCAGCTTCGGCGGGGGGGCCTACAATGAGCAGTTCTTC.

As for this clone: The same CDR3 also results from other DNA sequences found in this sample. The chain combines TRBV7-3 with TRBJ1-1; TRBD1 matches at 8 bases. Trimming removed 6 bases from V and 4 bases from J; junction bases left unmatched: 4. Germline lookup yields CDR1 SGHTA and CDR2 FQGTGA. The CDR3 runs 13 residues. DNA of the CDR3: TGTGCCAGCAGACCAACAGGGGGCACTGAAGCTTTCTTT. As protein: CASRPTGGTEAFF.

The genes are TRBV6-1 and TRBJ2-1, with 11 bases fitting TRBD2. Germline lookup yields CDR1 MNHNS and CDR2 SASEGT. The V gene end was trimmed by 3 bases and the J gene end by 10 bases; junction bases not matched to a gene: 5. This CDR3 is 14 amino acids long. The CDR3 region is CASSDSGGAGEQFF. In DNA form, the CDR3 reads TGTGCCAGCAGTGATAGCGGGGGGGCCGGGGAGCAGTTCTTC.

In its sample, this clone was seen a few times. The chain is built from TRBV18 and TRBJ1-2, with TRBD1 matching 8 bases. The CDR3 spans 15 residues. Germline values: CDR1 KGHSH, CDR2 LQKENI. The V and J ends lost 6 bases and 6 bases, in that order; junction bases with no gene match: 12. DNA for the CDR3: TGTGCCAGCTCCCCAGGTACTTCAGGGGGCAATGGCTACACCTTC. Translating gives CASSPGTSGGNGYTF.

The chain links TRBV4-2 to TRBJ2-2; 12 positions match TRBD2. CDR3 length: 17 amino acids. Trimming cost V 1 base and J 7 bases; bases outside gene matches: 7. Germline values: CDR1 LGHNA, CDR2 YNFKEQ. The CDR3 is CASSQVSSGGAIGELFF. CDR3 coding DNA: TGTGCCAGCAGCCAAGTCTCTAGCGGGGGGGCGATCGGGGAGCTGTTTTTT.

The J gene is TRBJ2-7, the V gene TRBV6-5; D may be TRBD1 (6 bases). Germline loops: CDR1 MNHEY, CDR2 SVGAGI. The CDR3 is 13 residues long. Between the trimmed V and J ends, which lost 9 bases and 1 base, there was a span of 13 bases. The chain's CDR3 is CARPGHYSYEQYF. CDR3 in DNA: TGTGCCAGGCCGGGACATTATTCCTACGAGCAGTACTTC.

The V gene is TRBV28, the J gene TRBJ2-7, with TRBD2 matching 10 bases. The CDR3 runs 13 residues. Looked up from germline, CDR1 is MDHEN and CDR2 is SYDVKM. The V segment lost 3 bases and the J segment 5 bases; nucleotides outside the gene matches: 1. Here the CDR3 reads CASSLGLANEQYF. The CDR3 region has the DNA TGTGCCAGCAGTTTGGGACTAGCGAACGAGCAGTACTTC.

The chain couples TRBV6-6 to TRBJ1-5; 9 positions agree with TRBD1. V lost 2 bases to trimming and J lost 4 bases; unmatched junction nucleotides: 3. CDR1 MNHNY and CDR2 SVGAGI come from the germline V gene (reference sequence). The CDR3 has 15 amino acids. The CDR3 nucleotides read TGTGCCAGCAGTTACCCGGGACAGGGTAATCAGCCCCAGCATTTT. It is translated as CASSYPGQGNQPQHF.

This sequence joins TRBV6-5 and TRBJ1-5; D is unresolved. V dropped 6 bases and J dropped 3 bases, with 9 bases sitting between them. Germline CDR1 and CDR2: MNHEY and SVGAGI. The CDR3 runs 13 residues. The CDR3 DNA follows: TGTGCCAGCAGGGAGGATCACAATCAGCCCCAGCATTTT. Translating it yields CASREDHNQPQHF.

This clone was counted a few times. The chain carries TRBV27 and TRBJ2-2; tentatively, D is TRBD2 (6 bases). The CDR3 covers 15 residues. Germline V gene sequence: CDR1 MNHEY, CDR2 SMNVEV (reference sequence). V dropped 5 bases and J dropped 2 bases, with 12 bases sitting between them. CDR3: CASSRGWGNTGELFF. DNA for the CDR3: TGTGCCAGCAGTCGGGGGTGGGGAAACACCGGGGAGCTGTTTTTT.

This clone was counted between two and nine times. One end of the junction does not line up with germline, which may come from a read error. CDR3 protein: CASDRGKNF. The CDR3 coding sequence is TGTGCCTCAGACAGGGGGAAGAACTTC. This rearrangement joins TRBV30 to TRBJ2-5; 9 nucleotides agree with TRBD1. The germline gives CDR1 GTSNPN, CDR2 SVGIG (reference sequence). CDR3 length equals 9 residues.

This CDR3 is CASSLAGGRDTEAFF. CDR3 coding DNA: TGCGCCAGCAGCTTGGCGGGGGGGCGGGACACTGAAGCTTTCTTT. The rearrangement joins TRBV5-1 to TRBJ1-1; tentatively, D is TRBD1 (6 bases). The CDR3 sequence is 15 residues long. From germline, CDR1 is SGHRS and CDR2 YFSETQ. V gave up 0 bases and J gave up 3 bases, with 12 bases separating them.

This clone was seen once. This rearrangement joins TRBV6-6 to TRBJ2-3; tentatively, D is TRBD2 (7 bases). Looked up from germline, CDR1 is MNHNY and CDR2 is SVGAGI (reference sequence). The CDR3 is made up of 16 amino acids. V lost 2 bases and J lost 2, with 14 bases in between. In DNA form, the CDR3 reads TGTGCCAGCAGTTACAAAGGGGGGGGGATCACAGATACGCAGTATTTT. It yields the protein CASSYKGGGITDTQYF.